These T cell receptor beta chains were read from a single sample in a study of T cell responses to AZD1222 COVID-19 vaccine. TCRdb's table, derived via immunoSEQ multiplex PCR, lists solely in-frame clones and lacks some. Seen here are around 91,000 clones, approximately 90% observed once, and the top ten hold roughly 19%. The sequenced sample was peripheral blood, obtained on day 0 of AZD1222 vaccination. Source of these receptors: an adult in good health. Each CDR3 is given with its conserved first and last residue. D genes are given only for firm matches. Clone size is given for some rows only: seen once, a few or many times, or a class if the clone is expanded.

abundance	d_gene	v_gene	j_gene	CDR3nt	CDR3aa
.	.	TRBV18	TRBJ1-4	TGTGCCAGCTCACCACCCCCAGGGTCGAATGAAAAACTGTTTTTT	CASSPPPGSNEKLFF
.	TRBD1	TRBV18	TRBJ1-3	TGTGCCAGCTCAATGGACAGGGATGGAAACACCATATATTTT	CASSMDRDGNTIYF
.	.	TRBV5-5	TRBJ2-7	TGTGCCAGCAGTGGAGCCTACGAGCAGTACTTC	CASSGAYEQYF
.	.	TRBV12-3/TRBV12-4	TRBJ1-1	TGTGCCAGCAGTCCCGGACAGCCAAGGGAAGCTTTCTTT	CASSPGQPREAFF
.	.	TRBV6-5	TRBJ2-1	TGTGCCAGCACCGAGGGACGAAGCTACAATGAGCAGTTCTTC	CASTEGRSYNEQFF
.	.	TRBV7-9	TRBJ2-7	TGTGCCAGCAGCACCCTGCGCGAGCAGTACTTC	CASSTLREQYF
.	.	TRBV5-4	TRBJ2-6	TGTGCCAGCAGCGGTAGGGATCTGAAAGCCAACGTCCTGACTTTC	CASSGRDLKANVLTF
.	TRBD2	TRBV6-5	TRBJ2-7	TGTGCCAGCAACCCGGCTAGCGGGGGGTACGAGCAGTACTTC	CASNPASGGYEQYF
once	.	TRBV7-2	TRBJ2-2	TGTGCCAGCAGCCCGGTTAACACCGGGGAGCTGTTTTTT	CASSPVNTGELFF
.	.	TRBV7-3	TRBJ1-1	TGTGCCAGCAGCCCCCGACAGTTGGGGCTCGCTGAAGCTTTCTTT	CASSPRQLGLAEAFF
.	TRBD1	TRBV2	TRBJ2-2	TGTGCCAGCAGGACAGGGTACGGCACCGGGGAGCTGTTTTTT	CASRTGYGTGELFF
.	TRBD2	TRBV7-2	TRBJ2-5	TGTGCCAGCAGCCTAGGCGGGACTAGCGTCCAAGAGACCCAGTACTTC	CASSLGGTSVQETQYF
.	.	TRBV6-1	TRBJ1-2	TGTGCCAGCAGTGAATCAGGGGTAAACTATGGCTACACCTTC	CASSESGVNYGYTF
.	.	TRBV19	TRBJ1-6	TGTGCCAGTAGTATTGGTAGACAGAATTCACCCCTCCACTTT	CASSIGRQNSPLHF
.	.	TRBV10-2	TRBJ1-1	TGCGCCAGCAGTGTCGGATTTGTCTCTGAAGCTTTCTTT	CASSVGFVSEAFF
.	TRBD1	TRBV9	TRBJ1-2	TGTGCCAGCAGCCCAAACCCTGGACAGGGGGATGGCTACACCTTC	CASSPNPGQGDGYTF
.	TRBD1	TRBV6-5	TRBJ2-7	TGTGCCAGCAACGACAGGGTGAGGGAGCAGTACTTC	CASNDRVREQYF
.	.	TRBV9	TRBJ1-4	TGTGCCAGCAGCGTAGGGGGTCGCAGCCTTAATGAAAAACTGTTTTTT	CASSVGGRSLNEKLFF
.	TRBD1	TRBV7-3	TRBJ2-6	TGTGCCAGCACTGAGACAGGGGCTGGGGCCAACGTCCTGACTTTC	CASTETGAGANVLTF
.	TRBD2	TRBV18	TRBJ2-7	TGTGCCAGCTCACCAGGGCAGCGGGAGCTGTACTTC	CASSPGQRELYF
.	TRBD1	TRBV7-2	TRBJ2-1	TGTGCCAGCAGCCAGGGACAGACTAATGAGCAGTTCTTC	CASSQGQTNEQFF
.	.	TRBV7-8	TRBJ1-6	TGTGCCAGCAGCTCCGGGCGGGGCTCTAATTCACCCCTCCACTTT	CASSSGRGSNSPLHF
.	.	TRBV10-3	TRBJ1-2	TGTGCCATCAGTGAGTCGGAGGGTAACTATGGCTACACCTTC	CAISESEGNYGYTF
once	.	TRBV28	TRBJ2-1	TGTGCCAGCACCCGAGGGGGAGGATCCTACAATGAGCAGTTCTTC	CASTRGGGSYNEQFF
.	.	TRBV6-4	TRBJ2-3	TGTGCCAGCAGTCCACGCGCCCAGGATACGCAGTATTTT	CASSPRAQDTQYF
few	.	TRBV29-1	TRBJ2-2	TGCAGCGTTCAAAGGCAGGGAGCGGCCGGGGAGCTGTTTTTT	CSVQRQGAAGELFF
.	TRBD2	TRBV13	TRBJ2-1	TGTGCCAGCAGCATTACGGCGGGAGTCATTGGGAGGGAGCAGTTCTTC	CASSITAGVIGREQFF
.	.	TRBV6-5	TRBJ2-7	TGTGCCAGCAGTTCCGCCGGGGGGCCCTCCTCCTACGAGCAGTACTTC	CASSSAGGPSSYEQYF
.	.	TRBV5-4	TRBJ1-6	TGTGCCAGCAGCCCGGGGGGGGACCATAATTCACCCCTCCACTTT	CASSPGGDHNSPLHF